This T cell receptor (beta chain) was obtained from a study of blood T cell repertoires in COVID-19. Study background: Both acute and convalescent COVID-19 samples were obtained from the United States, Italy and Spain.

Germline CDR1 SGHVS, CDR2 FQNEAQ. The V end lost 5 bases, the J end lost 1 base, and 17 bases lay between the germline ends. The CDR3 has 16 residues. Here immunoSEQ multiplex PCR was the method, and the copy in TCRdb shows in-frame clones only, minus some. The sample lists under 75,000 clones, almost 90% occurring once. The material sequenced was peripheral blood. This clonotype was sampled from a man between 60 and 70 years old with active COVID-19. The chain has TRBV7-8 and TRBJ2-5, with D possibly matching TRBD2 (5 bases). The CDR3 DNA reads TGTGCCAGCAGCCGAAATGTTGGCGGGCTCCAAGAGACCCAGTACTTC. Residues: CASSRNVGGLQETQYF.